The present entry profiles one TCR beta chain with its context. This clone's antigen is unknown. The record has no base qualities; no much larger clone is one base away. The data belong to a study of T cell responses to AZD1222 COVID-19 vaccine (dated by TCRdb to about 2021). For context, the study as a whole: TCR sequencing was performed for over 230 trial participants, of whom about 200 were given two doses of AZD1222 and about 25 were given two doses of MenACWY control vaccine. Enrollment into the trials was organized by age into subgroups of 18-55, 56-69 and 70-plus years, and those subgroups contained around 150, 28 and 57 TCR-sequenced participants, respectively.

What the research found in general, with its limitations: Because no samples from the day 14 peak response were available, repertoires could be characterized only after the peak T cell response. The vaccine-associated CD4 TCRs covered the entire spike protein, and the dominant responses fell in regions 160-218 and 743-854. Most participants were white British and females outnumbered males, and the authors suggested that clonal diversity may have been underestimated. Spike-specific TCR breadth and depth rose significantly after two AZD1222 doses compared with day 0 and with MenACWY recipients. Conclusions about previously exposed vaccinees are limited, since just five to seven AZD1222 recipients were seropositive for SARS-CoV-2 at baseline. The 56-69-year group was small, and its depth increase did not reach significance, likely because of low power. Reportedly, close to half of the unique spike-specific TCRs recognized epitopes lying outside the regions that are mutated in the B.1.351 and B.1.1.7 variants.

The CDR3 regions of human TCRbeta chains were analyzed by immunosequencing. Processing in the source paper ran as follows. TCRs in the repertoires were compared against a reference library of SARS-CoV-2-specific TCRs that had been generated with the MIRA antigen-specificity platform. Breadth was defined as the fraction of unique TCRs that were SARS-CoV-2-associated. Depth was defined as the fraction of total T cells that were SARS-CoV-2-associated. Using the MIRA data, each spike-specific TCR was assigned both to the spike region to which the TCR was reactive and to a CD4 or CD8 class. Log10-transformed breadth and depth values were compared by one-way ANOVA with Sidak's multiple comparisons tests. The source is immuneACCESS, and TCRdb retained only in-frame sequences with V and J called. Part of the clones is not carried over; for the studies checked, unresolved V genes explain less than half of this, and the remainder is unexplained. V, J and clone size are those of that table, while D and trimming were read from the DNA. The sample records 140,000 or so clones, roughly nine tenths of which are singletons. The ten largest clones capture over 4% of the sample.

Interpreted using the paper, the time point label stands for: about 28 days (+/-7) after the second vaccine dose. AZD1222 recipients given second doses at about 4 weeks or at about 12 weeks were pooled, since spike-specific TCR depth and breadth were not found to differ between the two schedules. Vaccinee samples came from UK trials COV001 and COV002, including a single-blind randomized controlled phase 2/3 trial of AZD1222 (ChAdOx1 nCoV-19) in healthy adults. For TCRbeta chain sequencing, PBMC samples were collected from trial participants at day 0 and at day 28 after the second dose. V sheds 4 bases and J sheds 6 bases, leaving 18 bases between their ends. Inclusive of the bounding cysteine and phenylalanine, the CDR3 is 15 residues long. Only CDR3 DNA remains: 45 bases, in frame from the first base. As encoded in the germline V gene (reference sequence), CDR1 is LGHDT while CDR2 is YNNKEL.

The receptor chain draws on TRBV3-1 (or the pseudogene TRBV3-2) and TRBJ1-1; TRBD1 is a possible D gene, resting on 6 matching bases. The specimen comprised peripheral blood, sampled 28 days after the second AZD1222 dose. This TCR was sampled from an adult who received the AZD1222 COVID-19 vaccine. This receptor has the CDR3 CASSLGNIQGAEAFF. The DNA reads as follows: TGTGCCAGCAGCCTGGGGAACATACAGGGCGCTGAAGCTTTCTTT.